The present T cell receptor beta chain was sequenced within a study of cytomegalovirus exposure and HLA in healthy donors. PCR involved 60 Vbeta and 13 Jbeta primers. Repertoires were generated with immunoSEQ multiplex PCR, while TCRdb's copy carries only in-frame clones and drops some. This sample yields 150,000 or so clones, of which about four fifths are seen a single time; 5.7% belongs to the top ten. CDR1 PRHDT and CDR2 FYEKMQ come from the germline V gene (reference sequence). The CDR3 runs 23 residues. V shed 7 bases, J shed 7 bases, and the junction held 36 bases outside the gene matches. This receptor was identified in a young man in good health and CMV-seropositive. The sample taken for sequencing was PBMCs. J is TRBJ2-1 and V is TRBV13; 8 bases line up with TRBD1. The CDR3 loop reads CASTRPTGALRSSELYVRNEQFF. The CDR3 region has the DNA TGTGCCAGCACCCGGCCGACAGGGGCATTGAGGTCTAGCGAGTTATATGTGAGGAATGAGCAGTTCTTC.